This TCR beta chain comes out of a study of T cell changes during pregnancy in multiple sclerosis. Trimming removed 4 bases from V and 6 bases from J, with 13 bases in between. The germline V gene has CDR1 SGDLS and CDR2 YYNGEE. The CDR3 covers 14 residues. The table came from immunoSEQ multiplex PCR; TCRdb's copy has only in-frame clones and leaves some out. Among about 41,000 clones listed, roughly 90% were seen once. The specimen comprised CD8+ T cells from peripheral blood mononuclear cells, sampled in the third trimester of pregnancy. V gene TRBV9 combines with J gene TRBJ2-2; maybe TRBD2 (7 bases). The clonotype was recovered from a female donor with multiple sclerosis, enrolled in a pregnancy study. CDR3 sequence: CASSPGGPPGELFF. The CDR3 DNA follows: TGTGCCAGCAGCCCCGGGGGGCCCCCCGGGGAGCTGTTTTTT.